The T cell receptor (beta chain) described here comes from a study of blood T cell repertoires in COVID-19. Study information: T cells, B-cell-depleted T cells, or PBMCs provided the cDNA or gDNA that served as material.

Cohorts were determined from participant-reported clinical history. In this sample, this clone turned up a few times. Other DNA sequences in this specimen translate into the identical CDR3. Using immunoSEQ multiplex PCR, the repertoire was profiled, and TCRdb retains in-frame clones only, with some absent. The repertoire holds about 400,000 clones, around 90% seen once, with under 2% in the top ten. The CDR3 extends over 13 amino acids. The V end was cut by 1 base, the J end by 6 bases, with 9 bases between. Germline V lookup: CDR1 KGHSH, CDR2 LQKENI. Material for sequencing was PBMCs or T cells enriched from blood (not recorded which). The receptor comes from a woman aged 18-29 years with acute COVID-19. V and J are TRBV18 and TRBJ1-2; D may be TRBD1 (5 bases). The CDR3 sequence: CASSPRGEDGYTF. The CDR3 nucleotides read TGTGCCAGCTCACCACGGGGGGAGGATGGCTACACCTTC.